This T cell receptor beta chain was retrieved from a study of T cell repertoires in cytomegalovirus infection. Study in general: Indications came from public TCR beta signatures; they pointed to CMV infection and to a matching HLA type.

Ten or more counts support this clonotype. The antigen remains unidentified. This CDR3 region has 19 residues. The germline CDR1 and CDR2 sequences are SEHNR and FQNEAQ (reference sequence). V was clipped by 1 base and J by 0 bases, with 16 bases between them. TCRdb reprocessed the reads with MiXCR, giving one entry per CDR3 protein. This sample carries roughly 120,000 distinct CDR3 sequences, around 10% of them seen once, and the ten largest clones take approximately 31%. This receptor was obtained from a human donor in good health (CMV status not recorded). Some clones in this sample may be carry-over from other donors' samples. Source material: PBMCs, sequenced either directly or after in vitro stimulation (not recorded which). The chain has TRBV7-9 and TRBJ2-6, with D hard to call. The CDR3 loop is CASSLGGSSRRSGANVLTF. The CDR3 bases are TGTGCCAGCAGCTTAGGAGGAAGTAGCCGTCGCTCTGGGGCCAACGTCCTGACTTTC.